This TCR beta chain was identified in a study of T cells in tumors after PD-1 blockade. Study details: Some patients also took daily vismodegib 150 mg during anti-PD-1 treatment. Peripheral blood samples averaged around 40,000 unique clonotypes and more than 100,000 templates.

TCRdb keeps only in-frame clones here, not all; method: immunoSEQ multiplex PCR. The table records approximately 60,000 clones, about 80% of them present only once. Worth noting for this clone: Its antigen is as yet unknown.

The study, taken as a whole, reports: Blood contained approximately 43% of the tumor's TCR clonotypes.

Specimen: PBMCs, collected before anti-PD-1 treatment. This TCR was recovered from a human donor with basal cell carcinoma.

This chain's CDR3 is CASSPRGSTEAFF. CDR3 nucleotides: TGTGCCAGCAGCCCCAGGGGATCCACTGAAGCTTTCTTT. The chain carries TRBV6-5 and TRBJ1-1; the D gene is possibly TRBD1 (6 bases). The CDR3 length is 13 residues. The germline V and J ends were trimmed by 6 bases and 4 bases, with 12 bases remaining between them. Looked up from germline, CDR1 is MNHEY and CDR2 is SVGAGI.